This T cell receptor (beta chain) was sequenced during a study of T cell repertoires in cytomegalovirus infection. Study details: Matching HLA type and CMV infection were both indicated by public TCR beta signatures.

The V gene's germline CDR1 is SNHLY and CDR2 FYNNEI. The CDR3 runs to 15 residues. Trimming removed 5 bases at V and 3 bases at J, with 14 bases between. TCRdb reprocessed the reads via MiXCR and lists one record per CDR3 protein. Among about 310,000 distinct CDR3 sequences, 20% to 25% were seen once, and the ten largest hold 10% to 15%. This clonotype was seen only a few times. Its antigen is undetermined. The study, taken as a whole, reports: What dominated the ex vivo response were HLA-C-restricted CMV-specific TCR beta clonotypes.

The genes are TRBV2 and TRBJ2-1, with D possibly being TRBD1 (6 bases). This clonotype was sampled from a human donor in good health (CMV status not recorded). Some clones in this sample may be carry-over from other donors' samples. The specimen comprised cultured PBMCs, sampled from culture after CMV antigen stimulation. The CDR3 spells CASSPRQGHYNEQFF. The CDR3 DNA follows: TGTGCCAGCAGTCCGCGGCAGGGGCACTACAATGAGCAGTTCTTC.